The rows below give T cell receptor beta chains drawn from one sample of a study of Ad26.COV2.S vaccination and SARS-CoV-2 variants. Clones were sequenced by immunoSEQ multiplex PCR, and TCRdb holds only the in-frame ones, with some missing. The table shows 330,000 or so clones, with roughly 90% occurring only once. This material consisted of peripheral blood, taken in a trial of Ad26.COV2.S vaccine versus placebo. The receptors stem from a person aged 18-60 years who received the Ad26.COV2.S COVID-19 vaccine or a placebo. Each CDR3 is given with its conserved first and last residue. Each record gives: D gene, clone size, J gene, V gene, CDR3 DNA, CDR3 protein. A D gene is named only where the DNA matches it firmly. A row's size may be missing; if present it is once, few, many or a size class.

- - TRBJ1-1 TRBV19 TGTGCCAGGCCCAATGGGCCCAGGGCAAACACTGAAGCTTTCTTT CARPNGPRANTEAFF
- few TRBJ2-2 TRBV6-5 TGTGCCACCCACCAGTCTAGCGCGAACACCGGGGAGCTGTTTTTT CATHQSSANTGELFF
- few TRBJ2-7 TRBV4-1 TGCGCCAGCAGCCAAGAGTCGTCCTACGAGCAGTACTTC CASSQESSYEQYF
- - TRBJ1-1 TRBV10-2 TGCGCCAGCAGTGACAGTAGGGCCGGGACTGAAGCTTTCTTT CASSDSRAGTEAFF
- once TRBJ2-3 TRBV10-2 TGCGCCAGCAGTGAGTCAGGGGAGCATACGCAGTATTTT CASSESGEHTQYF
- - TRBJ2-3 TRBV12-3/TRBV12-4 TGTGCCAGCAGCAGCACAGATACGCAGTATTTT CASSSTDTQYF
- - TRBJ2-2 TRBV5-1 TGCGCCAGCAGATTGGAGGATACCGGGGAGCTGTTTTTT CASRLEDTGELFF
- - TRBJ2-3 TRBV24-1 TGTGCCACCAGTGCCTCAACGGACGGTTCCACAGATACGCAGTATTTT CATSASTDGSTDTQYF
- - TRBJ2-4 TRBV27 TGTGCCAGCAGTTTATCACCCAAAAACATTCAGTACTTC CASSLSPKNIQYF
- - TRBJ1-5 TRBV5-8 TGTGCCAGCAGCTTGGTGCCGAACAGTTTTCTGCCCCAGCATTTT CASSLVPNSFLPQHF
TRBD2 once TRBJ2-7 TRBV4-1 TGCGCCAGCAGCCCCCGGACTAGCGGGGCGGGACCCTACGAGCAGTACTTC CASSPRTSGAGPYEQYF
- - TRBJ1-2 TRBV12-3/TRBV12-4 TGTGCCAGCAGTTTAGCGGATGGCTACACCTTC CASSLADGYTF
- - TRBJ1-4 TRBV6-5 TGTGCCAGCTCTCCAGGGTCCCCTGAAAAACTGTTTTTT CASSPGSPEKLFF
- once TRBJ2-7 TRBV29-1 TGCAGCGTTGAGGTGTCAGGGGCACACTGGGGTCAGCAGTACTTC CSVEVSGAHWGQQYF
TRBD1 - TRBJ1-1 TRBV19 TGTGCCAGTAGTTGGGACAGGAACACTGAAGCTTTCTTT CASSWDRNTEAFF
TRBD1 - TRBJ1-3 TRBV27 TGTGCCTCATCCGGGACAGGGGGAAACACCATATATTTT CASSGTGGNTIYF
TRBD2 - TRBJ2-2 TRBV19 TGTGCCAGTAGTTATGCTAGCGGGGCGCCTACCGGGGAGCTGTTTTTT CASSYASGAPTGELFF
- - TRBJ2-3 TRBV6-5 TGTGCCAGCAGTTACGATACGAATATAATCACAGATACGCAGTATTTT CASSYDTNIITDTQYF
- once TRBJ2-2 TRBV7-2 TGTGCCAGCAGCATGCAAATCACCGGGGAGCTGTTTTTT CASSMQITGELFF
- - TRBJ2-5 TRBV5-6 TGTGCCAGCAGCTTGGGACTACAAGAGACCCAGTACTTC CASSLGLQETQYF
TRBD1 once TRBJ1-1 TRBV18 TGTGCCAGCTCACGAACCGGGACAGAGAACACTGAAGCTTTCTTT CASSRTGTENTEAFF
- once TRBJ2-6 TRBV19 TGTGCCAGTAGTTCCCCGGGCAGGGTGCGCGGGGCCAACGTCCTGACTTTC CASSSPGRVRGANVLTF
TRBD1 - TRBJ2-2 TRBV12-3/TRBV12-4 TGTGCCGCAGGGGGCGGCACCGGGGAGCTGTTTTTT CAAGGGTGELFF
- - TRBJ2-4 TRBV5-4 TGTGCCAGCAGCCCTCATTTTTTAACCAAAAACATTCAGTACTTC CASSPHFLTKNIQYF
- - TRBJ1-3 TRBV7-9 TGTGCCAGCAGCTTGTCGGGGGGCTCGGGAAACACCATATATTTT CASSLSGGSGNTIYF
- - TRBJ1-1 TRBV11-3 TGTGCCAGCAGCCTGGGGGGAGAGGGCAGGGGATGGTCTGAAGCTTTCTTT CASSLGGEGRGWSEAFF
TRBD1 - TRBJ1-6 TRBV5-5 TGTGCCAGCAGCCCGGGACAGGGACCGTCACCCCTCCACTTT CASSPGQGPSPLHF
TRBD1 - TRBJ1-4 TRBV6-5 TGTGCCAGCAGCCGACCCGGGACAGCGAATGAAAAACTGTTTTTT CASSRPGTANEKLFF
- - TRBJ2-3 TRBV7-3 TGTGCCAGCAGCTTAATGCCTCCCACAGATACGCAGTATTTT CASSLMPPTDTQYF
- - TRBJ1-2 TRBV7-9 TGTGCCAGCGCTTATGGTCCCGATGGCTACACCTTC CASAYGPDGYTF
TRBD2 - TRBJ2-1 TRBV29-1 TGCAGCGTTGAACCCGGGACTAGATTTGCCTACAATGAGCAGTTCTTC CSVEPGTRFAYNEQFF
TRBD2 once TRBJ2-1 TRBV7-3 TGTGCCAGCAGCTTATGGGGGACTAGTATCGATGAGCAGTTCTTC CASSLWGTSIDEQFF
TRBD1 - TRBJ1-1 TRBV6-2/TRBV6-3 TGTGCCAGCAGTTACTCAGGGGGCAAAGAAGCTTTCTTT CASSYSGGKEAFF
- - TRBJ1-5 TRBV21-1 TGTGCCAGCAGCGCCCCGGACAGCCTCAATCAGCCCCAGCATTTT CASSAPDSLNQPQHF
- few TRBJ1-1 TRBV3-1/TRBV3-2 TGTGCCAGCAGCCCAGACTCTACTGAAGCTTTCTTT CASSPDSTEAFF
- once TRBJ1-5 TRBV2 TGTGCCAGCAGTGTAAACTTCAATCAGCCCCAGCATTTT CASSVNFNQPQHF
- - TRBJ2-1 TRBV12-3/TRBV12-4 TGTGCCAGCAGTCCTGGTCCCCAGGGGCGGTTCTTC CASSPGPQGRFF
- - TRBJ1-1 TRBV28 TGTGCCAGCAGCCTCGGGGCCAGGAATGAAGCTTTCTTT CASSLGARNEAFF
TRBD1 - TRBJ1-2 TRBV3-1/TRBV3-2 TGTGCCAGCAGCCTTAACAGGGGGCTAAACTATGGCTACACCTTC CASSLNRGLNYGYTF
- - TRBJ2-3 TRBV9 TGTGCCAGCAGCGTACAGGGAAGAGGGACAGATACGCAGTATTTT CASSVQGRGTDTQYF
TRBD2 - TRBJ2-7 TRBV9 TGTGCCAGCAGCGTAGGGAGTCTAGCGGGGGTCTACGAGCAGTACTTC CASSVGSLAGVYEQYF
- - TRBJ2-1 TRBV12-3/TRBV12-4 TGTGCCAGCAGTTTTCTAGAGGGCAATGAGCAGTTCTTC CASSFLEGNEQFF
- - TRBJ1-1 TRBV9 TGTGCCAGCAGCGTCGAGGGTGTAGAAGCTTTCTTT CASSVEGVEAFF
TRBD1 - TRBJ2-7 TRBV6-1 TGTGCCAGCAGTGATTGGGACAGGGGACTTTACGAGCAGTACTTC CASSDWDRGLYEQYF
- - TRBJ2-1 TRBV27 TGTGCCAGCAGTTTATTCACTGGCTCCTACAATGAGCAGTTCTTC CASSLFTGSYNEQFF
- - TRBJ2-2 TRBV9 TGTGCCAGCAGCGTAGGGTGGGGGCCCGGGGAGCTGTTTTTT CASSVGWGPGELFF
TRBD2 once TRBJ2-4 TRBV19 TGTGCCAGTAGTATAGGCGGGACTAGCGGGACAAACATTCAGTACTTC CASSIGGTSGTNIQYF
TRBD1 - TRBJ1-2 TRBV9 TGTGCCAGCAGTGCCGGGACAGGGGACGGCTACACCTTC CASSAGTGDGYTF
- - TRBJ2-3 TRBV28 TGTGCCAGCAGTTTTGGGCTAGCGAGTAGCACAGATACGCAGTATTTT CASSFGLASSTDTQYF
- - TRBJ2-7 TRBV5-1 TGCGCCAGCAGCTTACGGGGAGTTGGGGAGCAGTACTTC CASSLRGVGEQYF
- - TRBJ2-5 TRBV6-2/TRBV6-3 TGTGCCAGCAGTTATCCCCCCGAGGGGCTCGAAGAGACCCAGTACTTC CASSYPPEGLEETQYF